What follows describes a single TCR beta chain. The antigen remains unidentified. This record comes from a study of T cells in Graves' hyperthyroidism and ophthalmopathy. RNA transcripts gave rise to amplified TCR beta CDR3 regions. First-round RT-PCR targeting the TCR CDR3 was performed with the HTBI primer set. TCRdb reanalysed the multiplex PCR reads using MiXCR and keeps one entry per CDR3 protein. This table has a few hundred thousand distinct CDR3 sequences, around 42% appearing once. Study conclusions and caveats: In the blood, most expanded thyroid clonotypes above 0.001 appeared as well.

The source of this sequence is an adult woman with Graves' disease, either hyperthyroidism or ophthalmopathy (not recorded which). Sequencing input: peripheral blood or thyroid tissue (not recorded which).

The CDR3 is CASSLTGERRETQYF. In nucleotides, the CDR3 is TGTGCCAGCAGCTTGACAGGGGAGCGGAGAGAGACCCAGTACTTC. The V call is TRBV7-2, the J call TRBJ2-5; TRBD1 matches 8 bases. The CDR3 has 15 residues. After removal of 3 bases from V and 4 bases from J, the junction contained 7 bases not matched to a gene. CDR1 and CDR2 (germline): SGHTA, FQGNSA.